This T cell receptor (beta chain) was documented in a study of cytomegalovirus exposure and HLA in healthy donors. The study's findings and limits: Cytomegalovirus association was assigned to approximately 160 TCR beta chains.

This CDR3 comprises 13 residues. Germline V gene lookup returns CDR1 LNHNV and CDR2 YYDKDF (reference sequence). Trimming removed 1 base from V and 2 bases from J, with 5 bases in between. Some clones are missing from TCRdb's copy, which holds only in-frame ones; the method was immunoSEQ multiplex PCR. The sample lists 100,000 to 150,000 clones; 75% to 90% were seen once. Remarks on this clone: The antigen is not known.

The chain has TRBV15 and TRBJ2-5; no definite D call. The sequence was collected from a woman younger than 30 in good health and CMV-seronegative. Sequencing was carried out using PBMCs. CDR3 amino acids: CATSRARQETQYF. As DNA, the CDR3 is TGTGCCACCAGCAGAGCTAGACAAGAGACCCAGTACTTC.